This T cell receptor (beta chain) appears in the sequencing data of a study of blood T cell repertoires in COVID-19. Turning to the study itself: Sites across the United States, Italy and Spain contributed samples from acute and convalescent COVID-19.

In Seattle, patients joined the study during active infection and were tracked longitudinally. TCRdb's table, derived via immunoSEQ multiplex PCR, lists solely in-frame clones and lacks some. The sample has about 63,000 clones, 70% to 90% seen once. V was clipped by 2 bases and J by 3 bases, with 13 bases between them. The V gene's germline CDR1 is MNHEY and CDR2 SVGEGT. CDR3 length equals 16 residues. Sequences were obtained from peripheral blood. This sequence joins TRBV6-2 or TRBV6-3 and TRBJ2-2, with a possible D match to TRBD1 (6 bases). The sequence derives from a man aged 60-69 years with COVID-19, enrolled during active disease. The DNA for the CDR3 is TGTGCCAGCAGTTACGGGCAGGGGTTTCACACCGGGGAGCTGTTTTTT. Its protein is CASSYGQGFHTGELFF.